The present entry profiles one TCR beta chain with its context. The antigen remains unidentified. This entry comes from a study of ipilimumab plus nivolumab after autologous stem cell transplantation. Study context: The myeloma group: high-risk transplant-naive, or relapse within 3 years after first autologous transplant. General study results and limits: Authors suggest TCR repertoire, Treg phenotype and gut microbiota support further study.

The CDR3 covers 14 residues. Germline values: CDR1 WNHNN, CDR2 SYGVQD (reference sequence). The V gene lost 0 bases and the J gene lost 8 bases, with 11 bases spanning the gap. Starting 14 to 28 days after autologous transplant, ipilimumab 1 mg/kg was given. Dosing: nivolumab 3 mg/kg IV, weeks 1, 4, 7, 10, then every two weeks to week 26. Assay: immunoSEQ multiplex PCR; the TCRdb copy retains only in-frame clones and omits some. The table records around 3,500 clones, roughly nine tenths of them present only once. This specimen was PBMCs, taken in a trial of ipilimumab plus nivolumab as post-transplant consolidation. The TCR sequence derives from a male donor with multiple myeloma. The J gene is TRBJ2-1, the V gene TRBV10-1; D unresolved. As DNA, the CDR3 is TGCGCCAGCAGTGAGTCCTGGTTTGGTTATGAGCAGTTCTTC. Translating it yields CASSESWFGYEQFF.